The 20 T cell receptor beta chains given below trace back to one sample, sequenced in a study of beta chain features in type 1 diabetes. Whole-study results and caveats: Across all four CD4+ subsets, people with type 1 diabetes showed modestly shorter TCRB CDR3s.

Expressed TCRB transcripts got sequenced, as all isolated RNA was reverse transcribed. The method was immunoSEQ multiplex PCR; TCRdb's version includes in-frame clones alone and lacks a portion of them. Of roughly 150,000 clones in the sample, 7.8% were seen once. Antigens for these TCRs are unknown. Specimen: central memory CD4+ T cells from blood. The receptors here all came from a woman in her thirties or forties with type 1 diabetes.

This clone was detected a few times. This chain uses TRBV5-1 with TRBJ2-3; 7 nucleotides agree with TRBD1. Germline V gene data show CDR1 as SGHRS and CDR2 as YFSETQ. V shed 3 bases, J shed 2 bases, and the junction held 9 bases outside the gene matches. There are 16 residues in the CDR3. The CDR3 DNA reads as TGCGCCAGCAGCTATACAGGGGAATTGGTCACAGATACGCAGTATTTT. Residues: CASSYTGELVTDTQYF.

This clone was observed a few times. Other DNA variants within this sample encode the same CDR3. The genes are TRBV2 and TRBJ1-5; 10 positions match TRBD1. Germline V gene sequence: CDR1 SNHLY, CDR2 FYNNEI. The CDR3 covers 14 residues. The V and J ends lost 4 bases and 4 bases, in that order; junction bases with no gene match: 1. The DNA for the CDR3 is TGTGCCAGCAGTGGGACAGGGGGGAATCAGCCCCAGCATTTT. Translation: CASSGTGGNQPQHF.

Only a few counts were recorded for this clone. V is TRBV9 and J is TRBJ1-4, with TRBD1 matching over 10 bases. With 4 bases clipped from V and 3 bases from J, the junction kept 3 bases outside the gene matches. The CDR3 is 15 amino acids. The germline CDR1 and CDR2 sequences are SGDLS and YYNGEE. CDR3 nucleotides: TGTGCCAGCAGCAGACAGGGGGCACCTAATGAAAAACTGTTTTTT. Its translation: CASSRQGAPNEKLFF.

The chain joins TRBV27 to TRBJ1-1; TRBD1 might be the D (5 bases). The CDR3 covers 13 residues. Trimming removed 2 bases from V and 6 bases from J, with 10 bases in between. Germline V CDR1 and CDR2: MNHEY, SMNVEV (reference sequence). The CDR3 DNA sequence: TGTGCCAGCAGTTTAGCGGGACTTTCTGAAGCTTTCTTT. It codes for CASSLAGLSEAFF.

This clone was detected only a few times. The chain combines TRBV6-6 with TRBJ2-1, with no clear D. Deletions cut 2 bases from V and 3 bases from J, with 11 bases between. This CDR3 is built from 15 residues. In germline, CDR1 is MNHNY, CDR2 SVGAGI (reference sequence). Here the CDR3 DNA reads TGTGCCAGCAGTTACAGACTCCCACTCTACAATGAGCAGTTCTTC. Protein product: CASSYRLPLYNEQFF.

In its sample, this clone was seen a few times. This chain connects TRBV28 to TRBJ1-1; D unresolved. From germline, CDR1 is MDHEN and CDR2 SYDVKM. The CDR3 loop spans 12 amino acids. Trimming pared 8 bases from V and 0 bases from J, leaving 7 bases between. The CDR3 protein is CASGLMNTEAFF. The CDR3 nucleotides read TGTGCCAGCGGCTTGATGAACACTGAAGCTTTCTTT.

Ten or more counts support this clone. This rearrangement joins TRBV30 to TRBJ1-1; TRBD1 is a possible D gene (5 bases). Germline lookup yields CDR1 GTSNPN and CDR2 SVGIG (reference sequence). The CDR3 has 13 residues. V gave up 2 bases and J gave up 1 base, with 8 bases separating them. The CDR3 bases are TGTGCCTGGAGTACAGGATCGAACACTGAAGCTTTCTTT. Protein product: CAWSTGSNTEAFF.

This clone was seen many times. This sequence joins TRBV29-1 and TRBJ1-2; a weak D match, TRBD1 (5 bases). The CDR3 is 13 residues long. V was trimmed by 0 bases and J by 6 bases, leaving 11 bases between them. Germline CDR1 SQVTM, CDR2 ANQGSEA. The CDR3 DNA follows: TGCAGCGTTGAAGACAGGGTGGGAAATGGCTACACCTTC. Translated, it gives CSVEDRVGNGYTF.

The V and J genes are TRBV28 and TRBJ2-7; weak D call: TRBD2 (6 bases). V was trimmed by 7 bases and J by 3 bases, leaving 16 bases between them. CDR1 is MDHEN and CDR2 is SYDVKM in the germline V gene. The CDR3 spans 14 residues. CDR3 in DNA: TGTGCCAGCAATCCAAGCGGGTCCATCTACGAGCAGTACTTC. Its protein is CASNPSGSIYEQYF.

This clone was detected many times. The chain combines TRBV4-1 with TRBJ2-5, with a tentative D call TRBD2 (6 bases). The V gene lost 0 bases and the J gene lost 4 bases, with 12 bases spanning the gap. This CDR3 region has 15 residues. Germline CDR1 is MGHRA and CDR2 is YSYEKL. In nucleotides, the CDR3 is TGCGCCAGCAGCCAAGAAATAGCGGCAGTAGAGACCCAGTACTTC. This translates into CASSQEIAAVETQYF.

The count of this clone is one. The chain links TRBV18 to TRBJ1-2; TRBD1 aligns across 8 bases. Germline CDR1 and CDR2: KGHSH and LQKENI. The CDR3 extends over 15 amino acids. V lost 3 bases, J lost 4 bases, and 7 bases stayed unmatched. CDR3 protein: CASSPRQGPTYGYTF. In nucleotides, the CDR3 is TGTGCCAGCTCACCCAGACAGGGGCCTACCTATGGCTACACCTTC.

This sequence joins TRBV9 and TRBJ2-1, with a possible D match to TRBD2 (6 bases). Germline V lookup: CDR1 SGDLS, CDR2 YYNGEE. The V end was cut by 4 bases, the J end by 8 bases, with 16 bases between. The CDR3 length is 14 residues. The CDR3 bases are TGTGCCAGCAGCTTAACCGGGACTTTACATGAGCAGTTCTTC. This sequence encodes CASSLTGTLHEQFF.

The chain links TRBV18 to TRBJ2-3; 7 nucleotides line up with TRBD2. Germline loops: CDR1 KGHSH, CDR2 LQKENI. V trimming: 3 bases; J trimming: 4 bases; junction bases outside the gene matches: 10. The CDR3 has 16 amino acids. The CDR3 loop is CASSPLGGMKADTQYF. The DNA of the CDR3 is TGTGCCAGCTCACCCCTCGGGGGGATGAAGGCAGATACGCAGTATTTT.

The gene calls are TRBV28 and TRBJ2-6, with D maybe TRBD1 (5 bases). V dropped 5 bases and J dropped 1 base, with 9 bases sitting between them. The CDR3 has 15 amino acids. CDR1 and CDR2 from the germline V gene are MDHEN and SYDVKM. CDR3 bases: TGTGCCAGCAGTCCATACAGGTCTGGGGCCAACGTCCTGACTTTC. This codes for CASSPYRSGANVLTF.

The J gene is TRBJ1-1, the V gene TRBV29-1, with unresolved D. V was clipped by 6 bases and J by 4 bases, with 15 bases between them. The CDR3 spans 13 residues. CDR1 and CDR2 (germline): SQVTM, ANQGSEA. The CDR3, as DNA: TGCAGCGTACTTCAGTACTCAGGCACTGAAGCTTTCTTT. Translation gives CSVLQYSGTEAFF.

There are a few counts of this clone. The chain couples TRBV6-5 to TRBJ2-2; 7 bases agree with TRBD1. The CDR3 has 15 residues. Germline V CDR1 and CDR2: MNHEY, SVGAGI. V shed 2 bases and J 1 base; nucleotides not matched to a gene: 1. The CDR3, as DNA: TGTGCCAGCAGTTACGGGGACAGGAACACCGGGGAGCTGTTTTTT. It encodes CASSYGDRNTGELFF.

V is TRBV6-5 and J is TRBJ2-3; tentatively, D is TRBD1 (5 bases). Germline CDR1 reads MNHEY; CDR2 reads SVGAGI. V was shortened by 2 bases and J by 3 bases, with 12 bases between the two germline ends. The CDR3 covers 15 residues. In DNA, the CDR3 is TGTGCCAGCAGTTACCAGGGCAGGCGGACAGATACGCAGTATTTT. Its protein is CASSYQGRRTDTQYF.

This rearrangement joins TRBV6-1 to TRBJ1-1; D not resolved. The CDR3 length is 12 residues. The V gene's germline CDR1 is MNHNS and CDR2 SASEGT. The V and J ends lost 6 bases and 1 base respectively, with 6 bases between them. In DNA, the CDR3 is TGTGCCAGCAGGTACGGGAACACTGAAGCTTTCTTT. Its protein product is CASRYGNTEAFF.

This rearrangement joins TRBV7-6 to TRBJ2-3; D gene unclear. CDR3 length equals 14 residues. Germline loops: CDR1 SGHVS, CDR2 FNYEAQ. Trimming cost V 2 bases and J 4 bases, with 10 bases left between them. The CDR3 coding sequence is TGTGCCAGCAGCTTATCTCTTAACTCAGATACGCAGTATTTT. It codes for CASSLSLNSDTQYF.

This clone came up a few times. This sequence joins TRBV6-5 and TRBJ2-7, with a tentative D call TRBD1 (5 bases). V shed 2 bases and J shed 0 bases, with 11 bases lying between them. The CDR3 runs 15 residues. In germline, CDR1 is MNHEY, CDR2 SVGAGI. In nucleotides, the CDR3 is TGTGCCAGCAGTTACGGGCAGGGTTTCTCCTACGAGCAGTACTTC. Amino acids: CASSYGQGFSYEQYF.